This T cell receptor beta chain is drawn from a study of blood T cell repertoires in COVID-19. Study background: There were acute and convalescent COVID-19 samples, and they came from the United States, Italy and Spain. The cDNA or gDNA used as material had been derived from T cells, B-cell-depleted T cells, or PBMCs.

Methods used by the authors: Using reference gene primer amplification, nucleated cell counts were estimated. Generated by immunoSEQ multiplex PCR, the TCRdb table keeps only in-frame clones and is missing some. Clonal size and the V and J genes are those of that table, whereas D and trimming came from the DNA. The sample has some 86,000 clones; under 90% are singletons. The sequence was obtained from a woman in her 70s with acute or convalescent COVID-19. The sample consisted of peripheral blood.

CDR3 sequence: CASSKSRRLAFIYEQYV. CDR3 in DNA: TGTGCCAGCAGCAAAAGCCGGAGACTAGCTTTTATCTACGAGCAGTACGTC. The rearrangement joins TRBV5-6 to TRBJ2-7; 7 bases map to TRBD2. The CDR3 is made up of 17 amino acids. V gave up 4 bases and J gave up 3 bases; unmatched junction bases: 16. Germline V gives CDR1 SGHDT, CDR2 YYEEEE.